The 4 T cell receptor beta chains presented below share a single source sample, sequenced in a study of blood T cell repertoires in COVID-19. Assay: immunoSEQ multiplex PCR; the TCRdb copy retains only in-frame clones and omits some. The sample lists under 500,000 clones, around nine tenths occurring once. Material: peripheral blood. The receptor set was obtained from a woman in her 30s with acute or convalescent COVID-19.

This sequence joins TRBV11-3 and TRBJ2-2; D perhaps matches TRBD2 (5 bases). Trimming cost V 3 bases and J 7 bases, with 6 bases left between them. The CDR3 is 12 amino acids. CDR1 SGHNT and CDR2 YENEEA come from the germline V gene. The CDR3 coding sequence is TGTGCCAGCAGCTTCCGGGACGGGGAGCTGTTTTTT. It yields the protein CASSFRDGELFF.

This chain uses TRBV30 with TRBJ2-7; D not resolved. This CDR3 has 14 amino acids. The germline CDR1 and CDR2 sequences are GTSNPN and SVGIG (reference sequence). V lost 4 bases to trimming and J lost 5 bases, with 18 bases between them. CDR3 residues: CAWNPPRFLNEQYF. The CDR3, as DNA: TGTGCCTGGAATCCCCCCAGGTTTCTTAACGAGCAGTACTTC.

This clone was seen only once. The chain couples TRBV15 to TRBJ2-3, with 8 bases that match TRBD2. V was pared by 8 bases and J by 2 bases, with 3 bases of the junction left unmatched. Looked up from germline, CDR1 is LNHNV and CDR2 is YYDKDF (reference sequence). The CDR3 contains 13 residues. CDR3 coding DNA: TGTGCCACCCAGCGGGGGCTCACAGATACGCAGTATTTT. Protein sequence: CATQRGLTDTQYF.

This chain uses TRBV10-3 with TRBJ1-1; D unresolved. The CDR3 is 14 amino acids. V lost 6 bases to trimming and J lost 2 bases, with 13 bases between them. The germline V gene encodes CDR1 ENHRY and CDR2 SYGVKD. The CDR3 loop is CAIRVQGRNTEAFF. CDR3 coding DNA: TGTGCCATCAGGGTGCAAGGGAGAAACACTGAAGCTTTCTTT.